One T cell receptor beta chain is described in this entry. Its antigen is still unknown. This specimen comes from a study of early stage breast cancer tumors. CDR1 and CDR2 from the germline V gene are SQVTM and ANQGSEA. The V and J ends lost 5 bases and 8 bases respectively, with 13 bases between them. The CDR3 is 13 amino acids. TCRdb keeps only in-frame clones here, not all; method: immunoSEQ multiplex PCR. The sample carries roughly 14,000 clones, around 80% recorded once. Overall study findings and caveats: Compared with adjacent normal breast tissue, tumors showed 2 to 3-fold greater T cell density and higher clonality.

Specimen: normal breast tissue next to the tumor. The chain employs TRBV29-1 and TRBJ1-6, with D uncertain. The clonotype comes from a person in their fifties with breast cancer. The CDR3 DNA follows: TGCAGCGTTAGGACCGGAGAAGATTCACCCCTCCACTTT. This sequence encodes CSVRTGEDSPLHF.